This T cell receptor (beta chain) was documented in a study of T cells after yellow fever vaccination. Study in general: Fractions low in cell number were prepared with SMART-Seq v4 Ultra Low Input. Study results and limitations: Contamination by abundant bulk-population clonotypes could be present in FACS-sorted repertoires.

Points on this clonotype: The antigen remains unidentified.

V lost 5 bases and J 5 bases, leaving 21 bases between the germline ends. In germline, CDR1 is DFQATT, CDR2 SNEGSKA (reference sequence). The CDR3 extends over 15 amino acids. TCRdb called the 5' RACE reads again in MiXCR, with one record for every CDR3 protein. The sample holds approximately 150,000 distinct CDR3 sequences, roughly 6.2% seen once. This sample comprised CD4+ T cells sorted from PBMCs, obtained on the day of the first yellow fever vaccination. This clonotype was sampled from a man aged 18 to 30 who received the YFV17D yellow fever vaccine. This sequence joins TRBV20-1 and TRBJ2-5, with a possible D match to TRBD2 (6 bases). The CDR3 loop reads CSADARGPGGETQYF. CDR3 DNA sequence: TGCAGTGCTGATGCGCGGGGTCCCGGAGGGGAGACCCAGTACTTC.